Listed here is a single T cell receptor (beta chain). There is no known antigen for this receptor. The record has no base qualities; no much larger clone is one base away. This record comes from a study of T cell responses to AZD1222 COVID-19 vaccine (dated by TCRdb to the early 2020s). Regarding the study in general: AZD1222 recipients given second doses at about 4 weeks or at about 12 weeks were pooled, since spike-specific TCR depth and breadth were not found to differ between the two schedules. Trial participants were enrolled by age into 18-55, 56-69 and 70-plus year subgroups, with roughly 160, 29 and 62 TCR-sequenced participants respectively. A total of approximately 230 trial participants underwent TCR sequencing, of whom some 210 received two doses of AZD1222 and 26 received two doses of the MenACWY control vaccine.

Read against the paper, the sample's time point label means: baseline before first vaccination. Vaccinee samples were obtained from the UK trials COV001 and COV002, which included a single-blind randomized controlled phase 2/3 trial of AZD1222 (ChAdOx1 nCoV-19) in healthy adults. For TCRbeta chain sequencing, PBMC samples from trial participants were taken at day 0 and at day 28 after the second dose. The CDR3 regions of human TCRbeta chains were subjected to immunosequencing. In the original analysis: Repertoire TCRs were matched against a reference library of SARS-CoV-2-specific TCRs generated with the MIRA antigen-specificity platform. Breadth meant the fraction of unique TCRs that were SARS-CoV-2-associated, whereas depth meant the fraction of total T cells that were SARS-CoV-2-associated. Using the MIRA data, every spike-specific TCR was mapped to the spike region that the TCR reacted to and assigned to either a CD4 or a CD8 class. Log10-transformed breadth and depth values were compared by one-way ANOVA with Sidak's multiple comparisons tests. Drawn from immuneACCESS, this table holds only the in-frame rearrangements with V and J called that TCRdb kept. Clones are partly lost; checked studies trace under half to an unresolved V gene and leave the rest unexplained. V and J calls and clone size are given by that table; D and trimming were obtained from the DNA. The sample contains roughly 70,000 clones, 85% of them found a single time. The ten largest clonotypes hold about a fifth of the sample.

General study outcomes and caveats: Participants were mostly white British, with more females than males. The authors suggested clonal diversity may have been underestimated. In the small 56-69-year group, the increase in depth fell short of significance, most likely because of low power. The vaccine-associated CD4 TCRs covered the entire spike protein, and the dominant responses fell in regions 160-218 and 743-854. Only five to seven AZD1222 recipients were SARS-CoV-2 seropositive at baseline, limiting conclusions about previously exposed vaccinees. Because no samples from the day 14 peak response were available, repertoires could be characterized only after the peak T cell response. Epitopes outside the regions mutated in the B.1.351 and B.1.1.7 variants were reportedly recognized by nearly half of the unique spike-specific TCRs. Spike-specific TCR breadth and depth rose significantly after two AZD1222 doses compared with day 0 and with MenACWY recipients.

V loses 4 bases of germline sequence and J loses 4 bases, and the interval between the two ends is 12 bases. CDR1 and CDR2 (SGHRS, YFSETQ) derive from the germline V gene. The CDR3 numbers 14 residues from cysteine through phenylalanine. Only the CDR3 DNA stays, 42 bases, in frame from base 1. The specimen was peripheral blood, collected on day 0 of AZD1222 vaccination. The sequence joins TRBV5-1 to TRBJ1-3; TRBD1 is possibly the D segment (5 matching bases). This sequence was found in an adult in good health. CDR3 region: CASSPPGTGNTIYF. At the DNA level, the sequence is TGCGCCAGCAGCCCACCGGGGACGGGAAACACCATATATTTT.